The next 23 T cell receptor beta chains were all read from a single sample in a study of spatial heterogeneity in lung cancer. TCRdb reprocessed the 5' RACE reads with MiXCR, giving one entry per CDR3 protein. The table shows about 82,000 distinct CDR3 sequences, with roughly 12% occurring only once. As for time point: sample taken at primary tumor resection. Whole RNA was taken from tumor, nontumor lung or frozen PBMC; it was then sequenced unsorted. The sample consisted of PBMCs, taken at surgery. The receptors originated from a male donor with early-stage non-small cell lung cancer.

This clonotype was seen a few times. The chain uses TRBV29-1 and TRBJ2-1; D perhaps matches TRBD1 (5 bases). This CDR3 comprises 17 residues. V lost 5 bases and J 0 bases, leaving 20 bases between the germline ends. Germline V gives CDR1 SQVTM, CDR2 ANQGSEA. Here the CDR3 DNA reads TGCAGCGTTCACCTTACAGGTTTCAAGAGCTCCTACAATGAGCAGTTCTTC. This codes for CSVHLTGFKSSYNEQFF.

This chain connects TRBV11-1 to TRBJ1-5; D is perhaps TRBD1 (6 bases). The CDR3 length is 10 residues. Trimming cost V 6 bases and J 12 bases, with 9 bases left between them. Germline CDR1 SGHAT, CDR2 FQDESV (reference sequence). CDR3 sequence: CASSGGLQHF. The CDR3 DNA reads TGTGCCAGCAGTGGGGGGCTCCAGCATTTT.

This clonotype was picked up a small number of times. This chain connects TRBV5-5 to TRBJ1-6; tentative D call: TRBD1 (6 bases). The CDR3 consists of 18 residues. V lost 2 bases to trimming and J lost 0 bases, with 15 bases between them. Germline-derived CDR1 and CDR2 are SGHKS and YYEKEE (reference sequence). CDR3 in DNA: TGTGCCAGCAGCTTAGGCAGGGGCGAAAGCTCCTATAATTCACCCCTCCACTTT. This translates into CASSLGRGESSYNSPLHF.

The gene calls are TRBV7-2 and TRBJ2-3; the D gene is possibly TRBD1 (5 bases). The ends were cut back, 0 bases at V and 8 bases at J, with 15 bases in the middle. This CDR3 has 15 residues. CDR1 is SGHTA, CDR2 FQGNSA, per germline. The CDR3 sequence: CASSLAGPPTSTQYF. As DNA, the CDR3 is TGTGCCAGCAGCTTAGCGGGGCCTCCCACGAGTACGCAGTATTTT. The full variable domain, its missing parts supplied by reference TRBV7-2 and TRBJ2-3, is GAGVSQSPSNKVTEKGKDVELRCDPISGHTALYWYRQSLGQGLEFLIYFQGNSAPDKSGLPSDRFSAERTGGSVSTLTIQRTQQEDSAVYLCASSLAGPPTSTQYFGPGTRLTVL.

This clonotype was seen repeatedly, ten times or more. V gene TRBV7-3 combines with J gene TRBJ1-1, with TRBD1 matching 9 bases. CDR3 length equals 15 residues. V lost 3 bases, J lost 1 base, and 3 bases stayed unmatched. Germline V gene lookup returns CDR1 SGHTA and CDR2 FQGTGA. This chain's CDR3 is CASSLLDRGNTEAFF. The CDR3 DNA reads TGTGCCAGCAGCTTGCTGGACAGGGGGAACACTGAAGCTTTCTTT. The entire variable domain, with the rest obtained from reference TRBV7-3 and TRBJ1-1, is as follows: GAGVSQTPSNKVTEKGKYVELRCDPISGHTALYWYRQSLGQGPEFLIYFQGTGAADDSGLPNDRFFAVRPEGSVSTLKIQRTERGDSAVYLCASSLLDRGNTEAFFGQGTRLTVV.

The chain employs TRBV4-2 and TRBJ1-1, with 10 bases fitting TRBD1. The ends lost 2 bases at V and 3 bases at J; junction bases unmatched: 9. Per the germline V gene, CDR1 is LGHNA and CDR2 is YNFKEQ. This CDR3 region has 17 residues. CDR3 protein: CASSQLSSGTGDTEAFF. CDR3 in DNA: TGTGCCAGCAGCCAACTGTCATCGGGGACAGGGGACACTGAAGCTTTCTTT.

This clonotype was recorded a few times. The chain employs TRBV5-6 and TRBJ2-7, with 10 bases that match TRBD1. The germline V gene encodes CDR1 SGHDT and CDR2 YYEEEE. After removal of 3 bases from V and 4 bases from J, the junction contained 4 bases not matched to a gene. CDR3 length: 14 amino acids. CDR3 bases: TGTGCCAGCAGCTCGGGACAGGGGAAATACGAGCAGTACTTC. This gives the protein CASSSGQGKYEQYF.

The gene calls are TRBV10-3 and TRBJ2-7; D remains ambiguous. Deletions cut 7 bases from V and 0 bases from J, with 10 bases between. The CDR3 totals 13 residues. CDR1 is ENHRY, CDR2 SYGVKD, per germline. Here the CDR3 DNA reads TGTGCCATCACTGAAGGCCCCTCCTACGAGCAGTACTTC. It codes for CAITEGPSYEQYF.

This chain uses TRBV2 with TRBJ1-4, with TRBD1 as a possible D gene (6 bases). The germline V and J ends were trimmed by 6 bases and 8 bases, with 10 bases remaining between them. The CDR3 totals 12 residues. CDR1 is SNHLY and CDR2 is FYNNEI in the germline V gene. CDR3 in amino acids: CASRSGGEKLFF. The DNA of the CDR3 is TGTGCCAGCAGATCGGGGGGCGAAAAACTGTTTTTT.

The chain joins TRBV6-1 to TRBJ2-2; D is unresolved. CDR1 and CDR2 from the germline V gene are MNHNS and SASEGT. The CDR3 spans 15 residues. V was clipped by 6 bases and J by 6 bases, with 17 bases between them. The CDR3 DNA sequence: TGTGCCAGCAGCTTGGTGATAGAAGGTGCCGGGGAGCTGTTTTTT. Protein: CASSLVIEGAGELFF.

This rearrangement joins TRBV14 to TRBJ2-1, with D possibly called TRBD1 or TRBD2 (6 bases each). Germline V gene lookup returns CDR1 SGHDN and CDR2 FVKESK. CDR3 size: 14 residues. Between the trimmed V and J ends, which lost 3 bases and 2 bases, there was a span of 8 bases. The CDR3 sequence: CASSHRGPYNEQFF. CDR3 in DNA: TGTGCCAGCAGCCATCGGGGGCCCTACAATGAGCAGTTCTTC.

The chain uses TRBV10-3 and TRBJ2-3; D ambiguous. The CDR3 runs to 14 residues. The V gene lost 4 bases and the J gene lost 0 bases, with 8 bases spanning the gap. Per germline, CDR1 ENHRY and CDR2 SYGVKD. CDR3 in amino acids: CAISADVSTDTQYF. The CDR3 coding sequence is TGTGCCATCAGTGCTGATGTAAGCACAGATACGCAGTATTTT.

The chain recombines TRBV4-1 with TRBJ2-1, with D perhaps matching TRBD1 (5 bases). Germline CDR1 MGHRA, CDR2 YSYEKL. The CDR3 contains 16 residues. V lost 3 bases and J 7 bases, leaving 19 bases between the germline ends. CDR3 nucleotides: TGCGCCAGCAGCCAGGTGATTGGGTCAGGGTTAAATGAGCAGTTCTTC. This encodes CASSQVIGSGLNEQFF.

Many counts were recorded for this clonotype. The genes are TRBV2 and TRBJ1-1; D call uncertain. The V end lost 2 bases, the J end lost 1 base, and 8 bases lay between the germline ends. Germline CDR1 SNHLY, CDR2 FYNNEI. The CDR3 is made up of 14 amino acids. The CDR3 loop is CASSENSRNTEAFF. The DNA of the CDR3 is TGTGCCAGCAGTGAAAACAGTAGGAACACTGAAGCTTTCTTT.

There are a few counts of this clonotype. V usage is TRBV5-1 and J usage is TRBJ2-1; 9 positions match TRBD1. The CDR3 sequence is 15 residues long. The ends lost 2 bases at V and 4 bases at J; junction bases unmatched: 4. Germline loops: CDR1 SGHRS, CDR2 YFSETQ. The CDR3 DNA reads as TGCGCCAGCAGCTTCAGGACAGGGGATTACAATGAGCAGTTCTTC. It yields the protein CASSFRTGDYNEQFF.

This clonotype was seen only a few times. The V gene is TRBV20-1, the J gene TRBJ1-5; TRBD1 might be the D (5 bases). The CDR3 has 13 amino acids. Deletions cut 2 bases from V and 3 bases from J, with 8 bases between. CDR1 is DFQATT, CDR2 SNEGSKA, per germline (reference sequence). The CDR3, as DNA: TGCAGTGCTAGAACAGGTCTCAATCAGCCCCAGCATTTT. It encodes CSARTGLNQPQHF.

The V call is TRBV7-8, the J call TRBJ2-7, with 7 bases lining up with TRBD2. CDR1 is SGHVS and CDR2 is FQNEAQ in the germline V gene. The CDR3 runs 15 residues. Unmatched junction bases numbered 6, after V lost 2 bases and J lost 2 bases. The CDR3 region is CASSLSGATPYEQYF. The DNA for the CDR3 is TGTGCCAGCAGCTTAAGCGGGGCCACGCCCTACGAGCAGTACTTC.

On this clonotype itself: A read error may explain this, as a much larger clone is one base away. The chain is built from TRBV4-2 and TRBJ2-7; D perhaps matches TRBD1 (5 bases). Germline CDR1 reads LGHNA; CDR2 reads YNFKEQ. This CDR3 is built from 15 residues. The CDR3 sequence is CASSQDQDSSDEQYF. The CDR3 region has the DNA TGTGCCAGCAGCCAAGATCAAGACAGCTCCGACGAGCAGTACTTC.

The V gene is TRBV11-1, the J gene TRBJ2-2, with unresolved D. Trimming shortened V by 3 bases and J by 4 bases, and 12 bases separated the two germline ends. Germline loops: CDR1 SGHAT, CDR2 FQDESV (reference sequence). This CDR3 spans 15 amino acids. The CDR3 sequence is CASSFEVPGTGELFF. The DNA for the CDR3 is TGTGCCAGCAGCTTTGAAGTTCCGGGCACCGGGGAGCTGTTTTTT.

This clonotype was seen a handful of times. This chain joins TRBV29-1 and TRBJ2-1; the match to TRBD2 covers 9 bases. This CDR3 has 18 residues. Germline V gene data show CDR1 as SQVTM and CDR2 as ANQGSEA. V gave up 3 bases and J gave up 0 bases; unmatched junction bases: 12. The CDR3 sequence is CSVDKRTSVLSSYNEQFF. As DNA, the CDR3 is TGCAGCGTTGACAAAAGGACTAGCGTCCTGAGCTCCTACAATGAGCAGTTCTTC.

Here the CDR3 DNA reads TGTGCCATCAGTTTGGACATCCCCGGCCCGAACACTGAAGCTTTCTTT. Translating it yields CAISLDIPGPNTEAFF. This chain uses TRBV10-3 with TRBJ1-1, with D possibly TRBD1 on 5 matching bases. The CDR3 loop spans 16 amino acids. Germline V lookup: CDR1 ENHRY, CDR2 SYGVKD. Trimming removed 5 bases from V and 1 base from J, with 17 bases in between.

This clonotype was observed a handful of times. The chain couples TRBV30 to TRBJ2-2; no definite D call. This CDR3 is 14 amino acids long. The V end lost 4 bases, the J end lost 4 bases, and 13 bases lay between the germline ends. CDR1 GTSNPN and CDR2 SVGIG come from the germline V gene (reference sequence). CDR3 in DNA: TGTGCCTGGAACGTCGGGCTAGTCACCGGGGAGCTGTTTTTT. It translates to CAWNVGLVTGELFF.

This clonotype was observed a few times. CDR3 sequence: CASKWGPGQVNEKLFF. CDR3 DNA sequence: TGTGCCAGCAAATGGGGCCCAGGGCAAGTAAACGAAAAACTGTTTTTT. This sequence joins TRBV2 and TRBJ1-4; D possibly corresponds to TRBD1 (5 bases). The V end was cut by 7 bases, the J end by 8 bases, with 23 bases between. The CDR3 sequence is 16 residues long. Looked up from germline, CDR1 is SNHLY and CDR2 is FYNNEI.